The 6 T cell receptor beta chains in this list originate from one sample, sequenced in a study of cytomegalovirus exposure and HLA in healthy donors. The study ran its PCR with 60 Vbeta and 13 Jbeta primers. Libraries were prepared by immunoSEQ multiplex PCR; TCRdb keeps only in-frame clonotypes and omits some of them. The sample consists of approximately 97,000 clones, just under 80% of them appearing once. The sequenced material came from PBMCs. Receptors were obtained from a woman aged 40 to 55 in good health and CMV-seropositive.

The table lists this clone with a few counts. The gene calls are TRBV7-9 and TRBJ2-3; 8 nucleotides line up with TRBD2. Trimming cost V 5 bases and J 4 bases; bases outside gene matches: 11. Germline V gene lookup returns CDR1 SEHNR and CDR2 FQNEAQ (reference sequence). The CDR3 has 16 residues. CDR3 in amino acids: CASSLPDAGGADTQYF. The CDR3 DNA reads as TGTGCCAGCAGCCTCCCTGATGCGGGAGGAGCAGATACGCAGTATTTT.

The gene calls are TRBV27 and TRBJ2-3, with a possible D match to TRBD1 (5 bases). This CDR3 has 15 residues. Germline V lookup: CDR1 MNHEY, CDR2 SMNVEV (reference sequence). The ends were cut back, 3 bases at V and 4 bases at J, with 14 bases in the middle. CDR3 residues: CASSFTLDRADTQYF. Written as DNA, the CDR3 is TGTGCCAGCAGTTTCACCCTCGACAGAGCAGATACGCAGTATTTT.

The chain links TRBV5-1 to TRBJ2-7; D ambiguous. Germline V gives CDR1 SGHRS, CDR2 YFSETQ. This CDR3 has 16 amino acids. Trimming pared 4 bases from V and 2 bases from J, leaving 19 bases between. CDR3 residues: CASSPTLTGFPYEQYF. As DNA, the CDR3 is TGCGCCAGCAGCCCCACTTTAACCGGGTTCCCCTACGAGCAGTACTTC.

The table lists this clone with a count of one. This chain links TRBV19 with TRBJ2-2; 13 bases line up with TRBD2. Germline lookup yields CDR1 LNHDA and CDR2 SQIVND (reference sequence). The CDR3 contains 19 residues. Germline trimming cut 2 bases from V and 3 bases from J; bases unmatched to any gene: 9. The CDR3 loop reads CASSISLRTSGSHTGELFF. CDR3 DNA sequence: TGTGCCAGTAGTATATCCCTTAGGACTAGCGGGAGCCACACCGGGGAGCTGTTTTTT.

The V and J genes are TRBV6-1 and TRBJ2-1; tentative D call: TRBD2 (6 bases). Trimming removed 1 base at V and 4 bases at J, with 11 bases between. The germline V gene has CDR1 MNHNS and CDR2 SASEGT. The CDR3 runs 15 residues. For the CDR3, the DNA is TGTGCCAGCAGTGAAGAGGTTAGCGGATACAATGAGCAGTTCTTC. Residues: CASSEEVSGYNEQFF.

V is TRBV18 and J is TRBJ1-1; TRBD1 matches at 7 bases. CDR3 length: 13 residues. In germline, CDR1 is KGHSH, CDR2 LQKENI. The J segment lost 7 bases and the V segment lost 0 bases, leaving 2 bases of the junction unmatched. CDR3 in amino acids: CASSPPGQVEAFF. The CDR3 DNA is TGTGCCAGCTCACCACCCGGACAGGTTGAAGCTTTCTTT. Combining the CDR3 with reference TRBV18 and TRBJ1-1 gives the whole variable domain NAGVMQNPRHLVRRRGQEARLRCSPMKGHSHVYWYRQLPEEGLKFMVYLQKENIIDESGMPKERFSAEFPKEGPSILRIQQVVRGDSAAYFCASSPPGQVEAFFGQGTRLTVV.